This TCR beta chain appears in the sequencing data of a study of T cells in Graves' hyperthyroidism and ophthalmopathy. General observations from the study: Blood samples included most of the expanded thyroid clonotypes exceeding 0.001. From stable hyperthyroidism, ophthalmopathy was separated by a 13 V-J model.

The TCR beta CDR3 regions underwent amplification using RNA transcripts as the source. TCR CDR3 regions were first amplified by RT-PCR with HTBI primers. One entry per CDR3 protein, called by TCRdb with MiXCR from the multiplex PCR reads. The table shows about 270,000 distinct CDR3 sequences, with over 20% occurring only once. Ten or more counts support this clonotype. Its antigen is still unknown. Looked up from germline, CDR1 is MDHEN and CDR2 is SYDVKM. This CDR3 is 12 amino acids long. V shed 5 bases, J shed 6 bases, and the junction held 0 bases outside the gene matches. The chain links TRBV28 to TRBJ2-4, with TRBD2 identical over 8 bases. The sequence derives from a woman in her 40s with Graves' ophthalmopathy. Sequencing input: blood. The CDR3 DNA follows: TGTGCCAGCAGTCGGGGGGGAAACATTCAGTACTTC. It encodes CASSRGGNIQYF.